This TCR beta chain is from a study of T cell repertoires in cytomegalovirus infection. In the study overall: Indicated by public TCR beta signatures were CMV infection and matching HLA type.

One entry per CDR3 protein results from TCRdb running MiXCR on the reads. The table records some 130,000 distinct CDR3 sequences, roughly 25% of them present only once. Comments on this clonotype: Its target is not known.

CDR1 is SGHDT and CDR2 is YYEEEE in the germline V gene. There are 16 residues in the CDR3. Trimming left V 0 bases short and J 7 bases short, with 14 bases between. General study findings and limits: The study found HLA-C-restricted CMV-specific TCR beta clonotypes dominating the ex vivo response. CMV carriers with the relevant HLA were identified by cumulative public TCR beta family frequency.

This clonotype originated in a human donor in good health (CMV status not recorded). Some clones in this sample may be carry-over from other donors' samples. The V call is TRBV5-6, the J call TRBJ1-6, with TRBD1 as a possible D gene (5 bases). Specimen: PBMCs, sequenced either directly or after in vitro stimulation (not recorded which). The CDR3 DNA follows: TGTGCCAGCAGCTTGGATCAGGGCAGGCAGAATTCACCCCTCCACTTT. Amino acid sequence: CASSLDQGRQNSPLHF. The full variable domain, rest sourced from reference TRBV5-6 and TRBJ1-6, is DAGVTQSPTHLIKTRGQQVTLRCSPKSGHDTVSWYQQALGQGPQFIFQYYEEEERQRGNFPDRFSGHQFPNYSSELNVNALLLGDSALYLCASSLDQGRQNSPLHFGNGTRLTVT.